This is a list of T cell receptor beta chains from one sample in a study of T cell changes during pregnancy in multiple sclerosis. Only in-frame clones appear in the TCRdb table, and some are missing; sequencing was by immunoSEQ multiplex PCR. The table includes more than 75,000 clones, around 93% detected once. Sequenced here: peripheral blood, sampled in the first trimester of pregnancy. Receptors originate from a female donor with multiple sclerosis, enrolled in a pregnancy study. CDR3s include the opening cysteine and the closing phenylalanine or tryptophan. The D gene is left open where the match is weak. A row's size may be missing; if present it is once, few, many or a size class.

clone_size	v_call	d_call	j_call	cdr3_aa	cdr3_nt
.	TRBV28	.	TRBJ2-3	CASSLGLRVMRATDTQYF	TGTGCCAGCAGTTTAGGGCTTAGGGTTATGAGGGCCACAGATACGCAGTATTTT
once	TRBV6-1	.	TRBJ2-7	CASSEGGPRYEQYF	TGTGCCAGCAGTGAAGGGGGGCCCAGATACGAGCAGTACTTC
once	TRBV5-1	TRBD2	TRBJ2-2	CASSLGLAGGAGELFF	TGCGCCAGCAGCTTGGGACTAGCGGGAGGTGCCGGGGAGCTGTTTTTT
.	TRBV19	.	TRBJ1-4	CASSMGAGTTNEKLFF	TGTGCCAGTAGTATGGGTGCGGGCACAACTAATGAAAAACTGTTTTTT
.	TRBV4-1	TRBD1	TRBJ1-4	CASSPLGQGLRTNEKLFF	TGCGCCAGCAGCCCCTTAGGACAGGGGTTGCGAACTAATGAAAAACTGTTTTTT
.	TRBV4-1	.	TRBJ1-4	CASSSLGQNEKLFF	TGCGCCAGCAGCTCACTCGGACAGAATGAAAAACTGTTTTTT
.	TRBV15	.	TRBJ1-6	CATSRDTYNSPLHF	TGTGCCACCAGCAGAGACACATATAATTCACCCCTCCACTTT
.	TRBV4-2	TRBD2	TRBJ2-4	CASSPLAGGSDIQYF	TGTGCCAGCAGCCCACTAGCGGGAGGGAGTGACATTCAGTACTTC
.	TRBV6-5	TRBD2	TRBJ2-7	CASSFYSGGKYEQYF	TGTGCCAGCAGTTTTTATAGCGGGGGGAAATACGAGCAGTACTTC
.	TRBV5-8	TRBD1	TRBJ2-5	CASSWGQGRQETQYF	TGTGCCAGCAGCTGGGGACAGGGGAGGCAAGAGACCCAGTACTTC
once	TRBV7-2	TRBD1	TRBJ2-1	CASNIGQGPSLYNEQFF	TGTGCCAGCAACATCGGACAGGGGCCCTCCCTCTACAATGAGCAGTTCTTC
.	TRBV27	TRBD2	TRBJ2-1	CASSFGRGDYNEQFF	TGTGCCAGCAGTTTCGGGCGGGGGGACTACAATGAGCAGTTCTTC
.	TRBV2	TRBD2	TRBJ2-7	CAGTSGYEQYF	TGTGCCGGAACTAGCGGCTACGAGCAGTACTTC
.	TRBV27	TRBD2	TRBJ2-1	CASSLSIGLVYDEQFF	TGTGCCAGCAGTTTATCGATTGGACTAGTATACGATGAGCAGTTCTTC